The text below deals with one TCR beta chain. Its cognate antigen is unknown. CDR3 length equals 16 residues. V was pared by 5 bases and J by 2 bases, with 10 bases of the junction left unmatched. Germline values: CDR1 PRHDT, CDR2 FYEKMQ (reference sequence). The source of the sample is a study of shared clonotypes between healthy human individuals. Study-wide results and limits: An expected dependence of interdonor clonotype sharing on sequencing depth was noted. In the sorted subsets, rarefaction showed sequencing was incomplete despite large depth. The study found 4.5% to 5% of naive CD4 clonotypes shared across a few donors.

Generated by immunoSEQ multiplex PCR, the TCRdb table keeps only in-frame clones and is missing some. The table includes 2.3 million or so clones, over 90% detected once. The sequencing sample was made of naive CD4+ T cells from PBMCs. Subset in this sample: CD45RA+ positively selected. The receptor was isolated from a man in his late teens or twenties in good health. Some clones in this sample may be carry-over from other donors' samples. This sequence joins TRBV13 and TRBJ2-7; TRBD2 aligns across 9 bases. The CDR3 DNA sequence: TGTGCCAGCAGCGCGTTATGGACTAGCGAAACCTACGAGCAGTACTTC. Protein sequence: CASSALWTSETYEQYF.